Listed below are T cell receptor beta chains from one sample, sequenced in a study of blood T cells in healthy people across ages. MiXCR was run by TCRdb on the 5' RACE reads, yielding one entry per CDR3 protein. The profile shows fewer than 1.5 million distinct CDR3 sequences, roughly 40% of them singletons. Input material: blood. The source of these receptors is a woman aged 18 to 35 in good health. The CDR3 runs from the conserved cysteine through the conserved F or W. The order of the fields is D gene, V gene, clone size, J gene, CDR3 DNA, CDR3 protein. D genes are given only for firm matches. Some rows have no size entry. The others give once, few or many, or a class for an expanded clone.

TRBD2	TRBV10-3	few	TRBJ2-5	TGTGCCATCAGTAGAAAAGCGGGAGAGGGAGAGACCCAGTACTTC	CAISRKAGEGETQYF
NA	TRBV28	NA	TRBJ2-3	TGTGCCTGCGGGGCGACCACAGATGCGCAGTATTTT	CACGATTDAQYF
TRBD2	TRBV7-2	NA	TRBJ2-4	TGTGCCAGCAGCTTAGATTCTAGCGGGAGTCGTCTAGCCAAAAACATTCAGTACTTC	CASSLDSSGSRLAKNIQYF
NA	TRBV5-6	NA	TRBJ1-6	TGTGCCGGCGGATACCGGGACATTAATTCACCCCTCCACTTT	CAGGYRDINSPLHF
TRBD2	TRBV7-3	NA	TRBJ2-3	TGTGCCAGCAGCTCCCAGGCAGCGGGGGTCGCAGATACGCAGTATTTT	CASSSQAAGVADTQYF
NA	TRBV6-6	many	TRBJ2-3	TGTGCCAGCAGTCCTATGGATACGCAGTATTTT	CASSPMDTQYF
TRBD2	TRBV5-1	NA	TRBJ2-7	TGCGCCAGCAGCTTGGGAGCGGGGGAAATCTACAATGAGCAGTACTTC	CASSLGAGEIYNEQYF
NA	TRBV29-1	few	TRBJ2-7	TGCAGCGTTTTCGGAGGCAATGAGCAGTACTTC	CSVFGGNEQYF
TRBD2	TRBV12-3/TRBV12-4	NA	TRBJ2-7	TGTGCCAGCAGTTTCCGGACTAGCGGGAGAGAGCAGTACTTC	CASSFRTSGREQYF
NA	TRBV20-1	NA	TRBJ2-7	TGCAGTGCCAACTCCCCCGACAGGAATACCTACGAGCAGTACTTC	CSANSPDRNTYEQYF
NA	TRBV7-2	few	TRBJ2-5	TGTGCCAGCAGCTTAACACCCCCACAAGAGACCCAGTACTTC	CASSLTPPQETQYF
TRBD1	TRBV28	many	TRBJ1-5	TGTGCCAGCTCACCGGACAGGGGCAATCAGCCCCAGCATTTT	CASSPDRGNQPQHF
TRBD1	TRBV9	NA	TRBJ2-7	TGTGCCAGCAGCTCACAGACAGGGACCTCCTACGAGCAGTACTTC	CASSSQTGTSYEQYF
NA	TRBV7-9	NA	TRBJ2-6	TGTGCCAGCAGCCGAAATGAGGCTGGGGCCAACGTCCTGACTTTC	CASSRNEAGANVLTF